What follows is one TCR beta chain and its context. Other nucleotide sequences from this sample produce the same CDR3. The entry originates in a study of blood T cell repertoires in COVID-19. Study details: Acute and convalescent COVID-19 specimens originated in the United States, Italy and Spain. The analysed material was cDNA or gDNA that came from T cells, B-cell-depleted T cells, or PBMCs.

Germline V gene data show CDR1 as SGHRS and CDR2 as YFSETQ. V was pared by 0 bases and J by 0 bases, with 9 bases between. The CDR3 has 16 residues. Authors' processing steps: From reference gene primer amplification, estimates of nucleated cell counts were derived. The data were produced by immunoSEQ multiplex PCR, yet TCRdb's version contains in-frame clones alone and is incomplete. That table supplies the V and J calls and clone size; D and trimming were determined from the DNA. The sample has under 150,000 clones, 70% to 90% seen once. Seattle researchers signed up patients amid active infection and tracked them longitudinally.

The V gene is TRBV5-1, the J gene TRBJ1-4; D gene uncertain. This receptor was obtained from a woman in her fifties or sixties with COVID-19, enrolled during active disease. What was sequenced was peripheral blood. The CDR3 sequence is CASSLGRTATNEKLFF. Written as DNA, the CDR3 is TGCGCCAGCAGCTTGGGTCGGACTGCAACTAATGAAAAACTGTTTTTT.